A selection of T cell receptor beta chains follows, all from one sample in a study of cytomegalovirus exposure and HLA in healthy donors. Method: immunoSEQ multiplex PCR; TCRdb's copy keeps in-frame clones and lacks some. The sample lists under 150,000 clones, 80% occurring once. The sequenced sample consisted of PBMCs. The receptor source for this set is a human donor in good health. The CDR3 runs from the conserved cysteine through the conserved F or W. Each record gives: CDR3 DNA, CDR3 protein, J gene, clone size, D gene, V gene, CDR3 length. D genes are given only for firm matches. The size entry is marked missing in some rows and otherwise reads once, few, many or a size class.

CDR3nt: TGTGCCAGCAGTTACAACGTGGCCATGAACACCGGGGAGCTGTTTTTT
CDR3aa: CASSYNVAMNTGELFF
j_gene: TRBJ2-2
abundance: .
d_gene: .
v_gene: TRBV6-6
len: 16

CDR3nt: TGTGCCAGCAGGCAGGACAGGGCGTGGGGCTACACCTTC
CDR3aa: CASRQDRAWGYTF
j_gene: TRBJ1-2
abundance: .
d_gene: TRBD1
v_gene: TRBV7-2
len: 13

CDR3nt: TGTGCCAGCAGCTGGGGACAGGTCCCCACAGATACGCAGTATTTT
CDR3aa: CASSWGQVPTDTQYF
j_gene: TRBJ2-3
abundance: .
d_gene: TRBD1
v_gene: TRBV5-6
len: 15

CDR3nt: TGTGCCAGCACTCCGACAGGGATTGGTGAAGCTTTCTTT
CDR3aa: CASTPTGIGEAFF
j_gene: TRBJ1-1
abundance: few
d_gene: TRBD1
v_gene: TRBV6-5
len: 13

CDR3nt: TGTGCCAGCAGCCAGAGAAGGGGGACAGATACGCAGTATTTT
CDR3aa: CASSQRRGTDTQYF
j_gene: TRBJ2-3
abundance: once
d_gene: .
v_gene: TRBV14
len: 14

CDR3nt: TGTGCCAGCACGGGGGGGCGGTCGGGGGAGCTGTTTTTT
CDR3aa: CASTGGRSGELFF
j_gene: TRBJ2-2
abundance: .
d_gene: TRBD2
v_gene: TRBV6-1
len: 13

CDR3nt: TGTGCCAGCAGCTTAGAGGGGTACCAAGAGACCCAGTACTTC
CDR3aa: CASSLEGYQETQYF
j_gene: TRBJ2-5
abundance: .
d_gene: .
v_gene: TRBV7-9
len: 14

CDR3nt: TGTGCCAGCAGCTTGATCTCTCCTACCCTCGGCGAGCAGTACTTC
CDR3aa: CASSLISPTLGEQYF
j_gene: TRBJ2-7
abundance: once
d_gene: .
v_gene: TRBV5-8
len: 15

CDR3nt: TGTGCCAGCAGTACCTCGGACAGGTGGAATTCACCCCTCCACTTT
CDR3aa: CASSTSDRWNSPLHF
j_gene: TRBJ1-6
abundance: .
d_gene: TRBD1
v_gene: TRBV6-1
len: 15

CDR3nt: TGTGCCAGCAGCTTACCCTACAGGGAAATAGAGACCCAGTACTTC
CDR3aa: CASSLPYREIETQYF
j_gene: TRBJ2-5
abundance: .
d_gene: .
v_gene: TRBV7-2
len: 15

CDR3nt: TGTGCCAGCAGCGAAAGAATGGCGGATTTCATTGAGCAGTTCTTC
CDR3aa: CASSERMADFIEQFF
j_gene: TRBJ2-1
abundance: .
d_gene: .
v_gene: TRBV7-8
len: 15

CDR3nt: TGTGCCAGCAGTCCTCTCCAGGGAGGTGGGGCTTACGAGCAGTACTTC
CDR3aa: CASSPLQGGGAYEQYF
j_gene: TRBJ2-7
abundance: .
d_gene: .
v_gene: TRBV11-2
len: 16

CDR3nt: TGTGCCAGCAGCCCCCTAGCGGGGGGGCTCAATGAGCAGTTCTTC
CDR3aa: CASSPLAGGLNEQFF
j_gene: TRBJ2-1
abundance: .
d_gene: .
v_gene: TRBV12-1
len: 15

CDR3nt: TGTGCCAGCAGCCCCCCCGGGGGGGCGTACGAGCAGTACTTC
CDR3aa: CASSPPGGAYEQYF
j_gene: TRBJ2-7
abundance: .
d_gene: TRBD2
v_gene: TRBV7-2
len: 14

CDR3nt: TGTGCCAGCAGTTGGGACAGGACTACCTACGAGCAGTACTTC
CDR3aa: CASSWDRTTYEQYF
j_gene: TRBJ2-7
abundance: .
d_gene: TRBD1
v_gene: TRBV6-5
len: 14

CDR3nt: TGCGCCAGCAGCTTGGAGACTAGCGGGGAGAAAGAGACCCAGTACTTC
CDR3aa: CASSLETSGEKETQYF
j_gene: TRBJ2-5
abundance: .
d_gene: TRBD2
v_gene: TRBV5-1
len: 16

CDR3nt: TGTGCCAGCAGCTTAGGGACAGGGACCTACTACGAGCAGTACTTC
CDR3aa: CASSLGTGTYYEQYF
j_gene: TRBJ2-7
abundance: .
d_gene: TRBD1
v_gene: TRBV13
len: 15

CDR3nt: TGCGCCTGTACAGGGGGATCAACTAATGAAAAACTGTTTTTT
CDR3aa: CACTGGSTNEKLFF
j_gene: TRBJ1-4
abundance: few
d_gene: TRBD1
v_gene: TRBV5-1
len: 14

CDR3nt: TGTGCCAGTAGTATGCCGGGACAGGAGGGAAACACCATATATTTT
CDR3aa: CASSMPGQEGNTIYF
j_gene: TRBJ1-3
abundance: .
d_gene: TRBD1
v_gene: TRBV19
len: 15

CDR3nt: TGTGCCAGCAGCTCTGACAGTAATCAGCCCCAGCATTTT
CDR3aa: CASSSDSNQPQHF
j_gene: TRBJ1-5
abundance: .
d_gene: .
v_gene: TRBV5-4
len: 13

CDR3nt: TGCAGCGTTGAAGATCCGGAGGGGCAGTGGGGCTACACCTTC
CDR3aa: CSVEDPEGQWGYTF
j_gene: TRBJ1-2
abundance: .
d_gene: .
v_gene: TRBV29-1
len: 14

CDR3nt: TGTGCCAGCAGCCCGGCGGGACCTGGAAACACCATATATTTT
CDR3aa: CASSPAGPGNTIYF
j_gene: TRBJ1-3
abundance: .
d_gene: .
v_gene: TRBV4-2
len: 14

CDR3nt: TGCGCCAGCAGCCAACCCACGACAGGGTTAGGAGATACGCAGTATTTT
CDR3aa: CASSQPTTGLGDTQYF
j_gene: TRBJ2-3
abundance: .
d_gene: TRBD1
v_gene: TRBV4-1
len: 16

CDR3nt: TGTGCCAGCAGCCCTCGACCGGGACAGGGATATGCCGGGGAGCTGTTTTTT
CDR3aa: CASSPRPGQGYAGELFF
j_gene: TRBJ2-2
abundance: .
d_gene: TRBD1
v_gene: TRBV28
len: 17

CDR3nt: TGCGCCAGCAGTCAGGGGAGGGATTCACCCCTCCACTTT
CDR3aa: CASSQGRDSPLHF
j_gene: TRBJ1-6
abundance: .
d_gene: .
v_gene: TRBV23-1
len: 13

CDR3nt: TGCGCCAGCAGCCAAGACGAGGGGGCTCCCCTCCACTTT
CDR3aa: CASSQDEGAPLHF
j_gene: TRBJ1-6
abundance: .
d_gene: TRBD1
v_gene: TRBV4-3
len: 13

CDR3nt: TGTGCCAGTACTAGCGGATCCTACGAGCAGTACTTC
CDR3aa: CASTSGSYEQYF
j_gene: TRBJ2-7
abundance: .
d_gene: TRBD2
v_gene: TRBV19
len: 12

CDR3nt: TGTTCCAGCAGCTTGCATGAGGGGGCAAGCGCTGAAGCTTTCTTT
CDR3aa: CSSSLHEGASAEAFF
j_gene: TRBJ1-1
abundance: .
d_gene: TRBD1
v_gene: TRBV7-9
len: 15

CDR3nt: TGTTCCAGCAGCTTAGAGGGAGGGGGGGTCACTGAAGCTTTCTTT
CDR3aa: CSSSLEGGGVTEAFF
j_gene: TRBJ1-1
abundance: .
d_gene: .
v_gene: TRBV7-9
len: 15

CDR3nt: TGTGCCAGCAGTGATTCGGTGGGACTGGAGGAGACCCAGTACTTC
CDR3aa: CASSDSVGLEETQYF
j_gene: TRBJ2-5
abundance: .
d_gene: .
v_gene: TRBV6-1
len: 15

CDR3nt: TGTGCCAGCAGCCATACAGGGTACGAGCAGTACTTC
CDR3aa: CASSHTGYEQYF
j_gene: TRBJ2-7
abundance: .
d_gene: .
v_gene: TRBV6-5
len: 12

CDR3nt: TGTGCCAGCAGTCAAGCGGGGGGCCGCCCGAACAATGAGCAGTTCTTC
CDR3aa: CASSQAGGRPNNEQFF
j_gene: TRBJ2-1
abundance: .
d_gene: TRBD2
v_gene: TRBV28
len: 16

CDR3nt: TGCGCCAGCAGCTTGTCAGGGGGCCGGGAAGCTTTCTTT
CDR3aa: CASSLSGGREAFF
j_gene: TRBJ1-1
abundance: .
d_gene: TRBD1
v_gene: TRBV5-1
len: 13

CDR3nt: TGTGCCAGCAGCTTTGTAGGGGGGGGTCACAATGAGCAGTTCTTC
CDR3aa: CASSFVGGGHNEQFF
j_gene: TRBJ2-1
abundance: .
d_gene: .
v_gene: TRBV5-6
len: 15

CDR3nt: TGTGCCAGCAGGCATCTCAGGGGGGTGAACACTGAAGCTTTCTTT
CDR3aa: CASRHLRGVNTEAFF
j_gene: TRBJ1-1
abundance: once
d_gene: .
v_gene: TRBV21-1
len: 15

CDR3nt: TGCGCCAGCAGTCAGGAGGACGATACGCAGTATTTT
CDR3aa: CASSQEDDTQYF
j_gene: TRBJ2-3
abundance: .
d_gene: .
v_gene: TRBV10-1
len: 12

CDR3nt: TGTGCCAGCAGTGTGGGAGACTACCAGCCCCAGCATTTT
CDR3aa: CASSVGDYQPQHF
j_gene: TRBJ1-5
abundance: .
d_gene: .
v_gene: TRBV2
len: 13

CDR3nt: TGTGCCAGCAGCGTGCGGGCCTTAACGAAAGGGAACACTGAAGCTTTCTTT
CDR3aa: CASSVRALTKGNTEAFF
j_gene: TRBJ1-1
abundance: .
d_gene: .
v_gene: TRBV9
len: 17

CDR3nt: TGTGCCAGCAGCTTACGGGGAAATCAGCCCCAGCATTTT
CDR3aa: CASSLRGNQPQHF
j_gene: TRBJ1-5
abundance: .
d_gene: .
v_gene: TRBV7-8
len: 13

CDR3nt: TGTGCCAGCAGACTACCTACGGTGAACACTGAAGCTTTCTTT
CDR3aa: CASRLPTVNTEAFF
j_gene: TRBJ1-1
abundance: .
d_gene: .
v_gene: TRBV28
len: 14

CDR3nt: TGTGCCAGCAGCGTATCTCCTGCGCCGGTTAGCTCCTACGAGCAGTACTTC
CDR3aa: CASSVSPAPVSSYEQYF
j_gene: TRBJ2-7
abundance: .
d_gene: .
v_gene: TRBV9
len: 17

CDR3nt: TGCGCCAGCAGCCTCCACCGGGACAATCCCTCCAACGAGCAGTACTTC
CDR3aa: CASSLHRDNPSNEQYF
j_gene: TRBJ2-7
abundance: .
d_gene: .
v_gene: TRBV4-1
len: 16

CDR3nt: TGTGCCAGCAGCCTAGGACTGTCGACCTACGAGCAGTACTTC
CDR3aa: CASSLGLSTYEQYF
j_gene: TRBJ2-7
abundance: .
d_gene: .
v_gene: TRBV27
len: 14

CDR3nt: TGTGCCATCAGTGAGTGGAGACAGGGTTTGGAGCCCCAGCATTTT
CDR3aa: CAISEWRQGLEPQHF
j_gene: TRBJ1-5
abundance: .
d_gene: TRBD1
v_gene: TRBV10-3
len: 15

CDR3nt: TGTGCCAGCTCCCCAGCGGGGCTCATCAACTATGGCTACACCTTC
CDR3aa: CASSPAGLINYGYTF
j_gene: TRBJ1-2
abundance: .
d_gene: .
v_gene: TRBV18
len: 15

CDR3nt: TGTGCCACCAGCAGAGGTTTTGGCAGAAACACCGGGGAGCTGTTTTTT
CDR3aa: CATSRGFGRNTGELFF
j_gene: TRBJ2-2
abundance: once
d_gene: .
v_gene: TRBV15
len: 16

CDR3nt: TGTGCCAGCAGAATTCTAGGGGACACTGAAGCTTTCTTT
CDR3aa: CASRILGDTEAFF
j_gene: TRBJ1-1
abundance: few
d_gene: .
v_gene: TRBV7-6
len: 13

CDR3nt: TGTGCCAGCAGCCAAGGGGTTATGAACACTGAAGCTTTCTTT
CDR3aa: CASSQGVMNTEAFF
j_gene: TRBJ1-1
abundance: .
d_gene: .
v_gene: TRBV7-9
len: 14

CDR3nt: TGTGCCAGCAGCTTAGATTATCGGGGGGGCCGGTACGAGCAGTACTTC
CDR3aa: CASSLDYRGGRYEQYF
j_gene: TRBJ2-7
abundance: .
d_gene: TRBD2
v_gene: TRBV11-2
len: 16